Included here is one TCR beta chain sequence, with context. Germline values: CDR1 SGHVS, CDR2 FQNEAQ. The CDR3 runs to 14 residues. Trimming left V 5 bases short and J 3 bases short, with 11 bases between. These data come from a study of CD8+CD57+ T cells in acquired aplastic anemia. Study background: Mean DNA quantity obtained from sorted CD4+ and CD8+ cells was around 3.2 ug.

The template for TCR beta VDJ and CDR3 sequence profiling was genomic DNA. MiXCR, applied by TCRdb to the reads, yields one record per CDR3 protein. The data contain tens of thousands of distinct CDR3 sequences, over 60% of them seen just once; the ten biggest clones take up roughly 34%. The receptor's source is a human donor in good health, serving as a control. The sample taken for sequencing was sorted CD4+, CD8+, or CD8+CD57+ T cells (not recorded which) from PBMCs. The chain links TRBV7-8 to TRBJ1-5; a possible D gene is TRBD1 (5 bases). CDR3 sequence reads: CASSPDSVNQPQHF. The CDR3, as DNA: TGTGCCAGCAGCCCTGACAGCGTCAATCAGCCCCAGCATTTT. Looking up the rest from reference TRBV7-8 and TRBJ1-5 gives the full variable domain: GAGVSQSPRYKVAKRGQDVALRCDPISGHVSLFWYQQALGQGPEFLTYFQNEAQLDKSGLPSDRFFAERPEGSVSTLKIQRTQQEDSAVYLCASSPDSVNQPQHFGDGTRLSIL.